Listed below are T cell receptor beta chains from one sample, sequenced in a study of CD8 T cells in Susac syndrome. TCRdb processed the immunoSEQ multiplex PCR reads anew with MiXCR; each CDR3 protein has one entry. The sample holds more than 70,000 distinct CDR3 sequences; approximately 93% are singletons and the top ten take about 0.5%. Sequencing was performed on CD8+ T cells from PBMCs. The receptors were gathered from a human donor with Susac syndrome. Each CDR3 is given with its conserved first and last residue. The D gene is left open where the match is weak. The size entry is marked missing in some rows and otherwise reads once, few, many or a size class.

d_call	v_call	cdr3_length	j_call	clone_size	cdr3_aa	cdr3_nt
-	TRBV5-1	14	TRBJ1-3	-	CASSLGQSGNTIYF	TGCGCCAGCAGCTTGGGACAGTCTGGAAACACCATATATTTT
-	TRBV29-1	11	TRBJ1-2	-	CSVEDREGYTF	TGCAGCGTTGAAGACAGGGAGGGCTACACCTTC
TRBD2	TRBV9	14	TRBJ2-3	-	CASSAGLVTDTQYF	TGTGCCAGCAGCGCGGGACTAGTTACAGATACGCAGTATTTT
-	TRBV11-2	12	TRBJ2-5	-	CASAGPKETQYF	TGTGCCAGCGCCGGTCCAAAAGAGACCCAGTACTTC
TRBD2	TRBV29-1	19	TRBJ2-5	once	CSVELLAGGPELQTETQYF	TGCAGCGTTGAGCTACTAGCGGGGGGGCCAGAACTCCAAACAGAGACCCAGTACTTC
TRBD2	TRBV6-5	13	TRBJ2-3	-	CASSLGGADTQYF	TGTGCCAGCAGTTTGGGGGGGGCAGATACGCAGTATTTT
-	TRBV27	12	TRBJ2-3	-	CASSSGTDTQYF	TGTGCCAGCAGTTCCGGCACAGATACGCAGTATTTT
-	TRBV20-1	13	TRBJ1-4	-	CSALQANDEKLFF	TGCAGTGCCCTTCAGGCAAACGATGAAAAACTGTTTTTT
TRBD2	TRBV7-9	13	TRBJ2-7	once	CASGRGDIHEQYF	TGTGCCAGCGGGCGGGGGGACATTCACGAGCAGTACTTC
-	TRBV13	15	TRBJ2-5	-	CASSSRQGGEETQYF	TGTGCCAGCAGCTCCCGACAGGGCGGGGAAGAGACCCAGTACTTC
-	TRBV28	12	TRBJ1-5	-	CASSWDNQPQHF	TGTGCCAGCAGCTGGGACAATCAGCCCCAGCATTTT
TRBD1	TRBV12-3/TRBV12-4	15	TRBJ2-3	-	CASSFTGASTDTQYF	TGTGCCAGCAGTTTCACAGGGGCGAGCACAGATACGCAGTATTTT
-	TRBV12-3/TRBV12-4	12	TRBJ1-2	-	CASTGRVGGYTF	TGTGCCAGCACAGGGCGCGTAGGGGGCTACACCTTC
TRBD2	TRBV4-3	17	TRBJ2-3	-	CASSQDTSGGPTDTQYF	TGCGCCAGCAGCCAAGATACTAGCGGGGGGCCCACAGATACGCAGTATTTT
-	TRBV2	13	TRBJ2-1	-	CASSELPGSEQFF	TGTGCCAGCAGTGAACTCCCAGGGAGTGAGCAGTTCTTC
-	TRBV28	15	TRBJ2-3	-	CASSIELASTDTQYF	TGTGCCAGCAGTATCGAGCTAGCCAGCACAGATACGCAGTATTTT
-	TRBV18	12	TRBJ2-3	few	CASSPPTDTQYF	TGTGCCAGTAGTCCACCCACAGATACGCAGTATTTT
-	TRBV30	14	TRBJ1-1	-	CAWRHLGGLTEAFF	TGTGCCTGGAGGCACCTGGGGGGATTAACTGAAGCTTTCTTT
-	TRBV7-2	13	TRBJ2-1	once	CASTPGTNNEQFF	TGTGCCAGCACCCCCGGGACGAACAATGAGCAGTTCTTC
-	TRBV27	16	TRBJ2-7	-	CASSIGTAGSSYEQYF	TGTGCCAGCAGTATCGGGACAGCCGGGAGCTCCTACGAGCAGTACTTC
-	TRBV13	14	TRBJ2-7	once	CASSLAGPDYEQYF	TGTGCCAGCAGCTTGGCGGGGCCGGATTACGAGCAGTACTTC
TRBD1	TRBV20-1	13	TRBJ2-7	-	CSALQGPAGEQYF	TGCAGTGCCTTACAGGGGCCAGCCGGGGAGCAGTACTTC
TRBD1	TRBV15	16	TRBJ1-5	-	CATSPRTGLDNQPQHF	TGTGCCACCAGCCCCCGGACAGGTCTTGACAATCAGCCCCAGCATTTT
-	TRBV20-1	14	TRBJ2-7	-	CSAKTGRYSYEQYF	TGCAGTGCTAAAACAGGTCGCTACTCCTACGAGCAGTACTTC
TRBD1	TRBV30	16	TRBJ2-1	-	CAWLRQGPWGYNEQFF	TGTGCCTGGCTCAGACAGGGGCCTTGGGGCTACAATGAGCAGTTCTTC
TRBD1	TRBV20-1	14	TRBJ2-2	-	CSASTGGMTGELFF	TGCAGTGCTTCTACAGGGGGAATGACCGGGGAGCTGTTTTTT
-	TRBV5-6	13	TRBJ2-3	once	CASSLPRRDTQYF	TGTGCCAGCTCCCTCCCCAGGCGGGATACGCAGTATTTT
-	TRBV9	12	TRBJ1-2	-	CASSDRTYGYTF	TGTGCCAGCAGCGACAGAACTTATGGCTACACCTTC
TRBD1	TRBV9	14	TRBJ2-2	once	CASSDDRGTGELFF	TGTGCCAGCAGCGATGACAGGGGCACCGGGGAGCTGTTTTTT
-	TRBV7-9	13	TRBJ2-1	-	CASSLAPSVEQFF	TGTGCCAGCAGCTTAGCGCCTAGCGTTGAGCAGTTCTTC
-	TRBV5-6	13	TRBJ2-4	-	CASSPAGGHIQYF	TGTGCCAGCAGCCCCGCCGGGGGGCACATTCAGTACTTC
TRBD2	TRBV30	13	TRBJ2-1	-	CASLAGGVNEQFF	TGTGCCTCCCTAGCGGGGGGGGTGAATGAGCAGTTCTTC
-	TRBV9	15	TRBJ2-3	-	CASSVAGKVPDTQYF	TGTGCCAGCAGCGTAGCCGGAAAGGTCCCAGATACGCAGTATTTT
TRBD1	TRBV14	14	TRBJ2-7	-	CASSPDRVTYEQYF	TGTGCCAGCAGCCCGGACAGGGTGACCTACGAGCAGTACTTC
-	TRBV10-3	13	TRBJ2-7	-	CAISEIGGYEQYF	TGTGCCATCAGTGAGATTGGGGGCTACGAGCAGTACTTC
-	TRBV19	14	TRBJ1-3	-	CASIPRSSGNTIYF	TGTGCCAGTATCCCCAGAAGCTCTGGAAACACCATATATTTT
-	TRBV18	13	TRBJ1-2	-	CASSPPRAEGYTF	TGTGCCAGCTCCCCTCCGAGGGCGGAAGGCTACACCTTC
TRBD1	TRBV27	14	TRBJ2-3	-	CASSPRGPADTQYF	TGTGCCAGCAGTCCCAGGGGGCCGGCAGATACGCAGTATTTT
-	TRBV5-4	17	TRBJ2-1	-	CASSLGRTQRENNEQFF	TGTGCCAGCAGCTTGGGGCGTACCCAGAGGGAAAACAATGAGCAGTTCTTC
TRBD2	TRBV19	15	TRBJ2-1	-	CASSILTSGNNEQFF	TGTGCCAGTAGTATTTTGACTAGCGGAAACAATGAGCAGTTCTTC
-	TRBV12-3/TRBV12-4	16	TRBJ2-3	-	CASTGPAVGFRYTQYF	TGTGCCAGCACAGGGCCAGCGGTTGGATTTAGGTATACGCAGTATTTT
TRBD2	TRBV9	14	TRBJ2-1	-	CASSTRTSENEQFF	TGTGCCAGCAGCACCCGAACTAGCGAGAATGAGCAGTTCTTC
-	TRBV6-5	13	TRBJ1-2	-	CASSYQKYYGYTF	TGTGCCAGCAGTTATCAGAAATACTATGGCTACACCTTC
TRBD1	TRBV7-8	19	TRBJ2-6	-	CASSRRLGDRGSGANVLTF	TGTGCCAGCAGCCGTCGACTCGGGGACAGGGGATCGGGGGCCAACGTCCTGACTTTC
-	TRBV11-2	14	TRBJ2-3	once	CASIPDRSTDTQYF	TGTGCCAGCATCCCTGATCGGAGCACAGATACGCAGTATTTT
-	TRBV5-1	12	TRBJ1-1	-	CASSLVGVVAFF	TGCGCCAGCAGCTTGGTTGGGGTAGTAGCTTTCTTT
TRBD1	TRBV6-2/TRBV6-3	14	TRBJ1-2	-	CASNDRTGPDGYTF	TGTGCCAGCAACGATCGGACAGGTCCGGATGGCTACACCTTC
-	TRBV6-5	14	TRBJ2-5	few	CASSYSGNQETQYF	TGTGCCAGCAGTTACTCCGGCAACCAAGAGACCCAGTACTTC
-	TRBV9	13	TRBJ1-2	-	CASSPHQERGYTF	TGTGCCAGCAGCCCTCATCAGGAAAGGGGCTACACCTTC
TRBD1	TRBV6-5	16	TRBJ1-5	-	CASSYSGTASNQPQHF	TGTGCCAGCAGTTACTCCGGGACAGCTAGCAATCAGCCCCAGCATTTT
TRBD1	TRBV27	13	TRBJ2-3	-	CASSLRDRRTQYF	TGTGCCAGCAGTCTCCGGGACAGGAGGACGCAGTATTTT
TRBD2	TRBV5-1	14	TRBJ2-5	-	CASSPARGGETQYF	TGCGCCAGCAGCCCGGCGCGGGGGGGTGAGACCCAGTACTTC
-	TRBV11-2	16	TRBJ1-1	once	CASSLWTEGMNTEAFF	TGTGCCAGCAGCTTATGGACCGAGGGAATGAACACTGAAGCTTTCTTT